Sequencing of this T cell receptor beta chain was carried out in a study of T cells in tuberculosis. The method was immunoSEQ multiplex PCR; TCRdb's version includes in-frame clones alone and lacks a portion of them. The table lists about 29,000 clones, over 85% of them singletons. This clone was recorded a few times. The germline gives CDR1 LGHNA, CDR2 YNFKEQ. The CDR3 covers 12 residues. Trimming removed 1 base at V and 5 bases at J, with 6 bases between. This chain connects TRBV4-2 to TRBJ2-7; D call uncertain. This TCR came from a donor under 30 with latent tuberculosis or without tuberculosis infection. The sequencing sample was made of PBMCs. The CDR3 bases are TGTGCCAGCAGCCAAGTCCCTGACGAGCAGTACTTC. Protein sequence: CASSQVPDEQYF.